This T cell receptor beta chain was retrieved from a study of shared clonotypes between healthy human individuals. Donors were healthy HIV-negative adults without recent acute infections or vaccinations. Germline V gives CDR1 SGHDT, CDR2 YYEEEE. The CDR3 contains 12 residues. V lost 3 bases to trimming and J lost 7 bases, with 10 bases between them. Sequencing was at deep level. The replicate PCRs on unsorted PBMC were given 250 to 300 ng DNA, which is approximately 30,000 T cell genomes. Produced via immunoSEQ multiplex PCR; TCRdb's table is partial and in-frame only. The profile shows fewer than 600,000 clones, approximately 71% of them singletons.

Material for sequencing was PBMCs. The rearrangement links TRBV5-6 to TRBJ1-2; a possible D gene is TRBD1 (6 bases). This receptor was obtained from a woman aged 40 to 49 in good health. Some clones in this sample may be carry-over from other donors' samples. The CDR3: CASSYSGAGYTF. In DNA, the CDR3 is TGTGCCAGCAGCTATTCAGGGGCTGGCTACACCTTC.